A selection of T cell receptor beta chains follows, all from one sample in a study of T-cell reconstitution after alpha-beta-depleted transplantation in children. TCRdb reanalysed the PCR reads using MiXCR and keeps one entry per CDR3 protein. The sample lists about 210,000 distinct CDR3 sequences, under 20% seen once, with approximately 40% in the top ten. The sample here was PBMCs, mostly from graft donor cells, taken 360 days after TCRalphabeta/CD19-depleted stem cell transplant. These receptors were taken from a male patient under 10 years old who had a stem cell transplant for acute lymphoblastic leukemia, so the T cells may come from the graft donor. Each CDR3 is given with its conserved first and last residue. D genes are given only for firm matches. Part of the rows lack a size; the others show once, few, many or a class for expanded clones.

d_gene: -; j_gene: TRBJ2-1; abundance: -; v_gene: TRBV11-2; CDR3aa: CASSGRWDFYNEHFF; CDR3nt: TGTGCCAGCAGCGGCCGGTGGGACTTTTACAATGAGCATTTCTTC
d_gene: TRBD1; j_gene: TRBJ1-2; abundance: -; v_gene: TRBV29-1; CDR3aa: CSVPGQGDYGYTF; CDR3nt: TGCAGCGTGCCGGGACAGGGGGACTATGGCTACACCTTC
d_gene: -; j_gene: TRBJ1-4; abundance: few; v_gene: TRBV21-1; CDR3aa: CASSKPDSTNEKLFF; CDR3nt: TGTGCCAGCAGCAAACCGGACAGTACTAATGAAAAACTGTTTTTT
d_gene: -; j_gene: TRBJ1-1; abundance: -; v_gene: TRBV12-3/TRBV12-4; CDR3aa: CASSLVGGVNTEAFF; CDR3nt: TGTGCCAGCAGTTTAGTGGGTGGGGTCAACACTGAAGCTTTCTTT
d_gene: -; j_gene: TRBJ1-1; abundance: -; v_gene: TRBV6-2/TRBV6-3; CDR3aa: CASSSPDYRGNTEAFF; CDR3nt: TGTGCCAGCAGTTCCCCAGATTATCGCGGAAACACTGAAGCTTTCTTT
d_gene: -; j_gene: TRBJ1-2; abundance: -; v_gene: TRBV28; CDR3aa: CASTGTSNYGYTF; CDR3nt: TGTGCCAGCACGGGAACCAGTAACTATGGCTACACCTTC
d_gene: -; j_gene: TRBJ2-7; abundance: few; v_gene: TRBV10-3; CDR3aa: CAISRPGGEQYF; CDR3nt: TGTGCCATCAGCAGACCTGGAGGCGAGCAGTACTTC
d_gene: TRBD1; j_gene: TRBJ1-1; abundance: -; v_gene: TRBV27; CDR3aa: CASSPRQGWSGEAFF; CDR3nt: TGTGCCAGCAGTCCCCGACAGGGGTGGAGTGGTGAAGCTTTCTTT
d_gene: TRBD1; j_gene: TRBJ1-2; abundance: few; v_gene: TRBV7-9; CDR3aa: CASSLVGTARGYTF; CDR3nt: TGTGCCAGCAGCTTAGTGGGGACAGCTCGCGGCTACACCTTC
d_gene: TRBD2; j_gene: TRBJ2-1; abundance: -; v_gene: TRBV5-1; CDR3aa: CASSTGLAGPVTQPEQFF; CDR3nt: TGCGCCAGCAGCACGGGACTAGCGGGACCCGTTACGCAACCTGAGCAGTTCTTC
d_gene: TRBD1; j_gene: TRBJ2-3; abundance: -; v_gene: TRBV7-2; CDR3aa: CASSTPGQGRDTQYF; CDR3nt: TGTGCCAGCAGCACCCCGGGACAGGGTCGGGATACGCAGTATTTT
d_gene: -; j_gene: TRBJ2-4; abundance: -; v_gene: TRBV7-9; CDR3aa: CALQDTANIQYF; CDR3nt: TGTGCCCTCCAGGACACGGCTAACATTCAGTACTTC
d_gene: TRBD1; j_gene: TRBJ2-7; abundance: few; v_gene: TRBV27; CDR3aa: CASSPRTGNYEQYF; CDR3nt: TGTGCCAGCAGTCCCCGGACAGGGAATTACGAGCAGTACTTC
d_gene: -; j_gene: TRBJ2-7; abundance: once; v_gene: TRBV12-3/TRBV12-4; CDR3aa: CASSLTLYEQYF; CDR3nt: TGTGCCAGCAGCCTAACCCTCTACGAGCAGTACTTC
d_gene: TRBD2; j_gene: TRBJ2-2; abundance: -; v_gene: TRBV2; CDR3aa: CASTRTSGAGELFF; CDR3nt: TGTGCCAGCACTCGGACTAGCGGCGCCGGGGAGCTGTTTTTT
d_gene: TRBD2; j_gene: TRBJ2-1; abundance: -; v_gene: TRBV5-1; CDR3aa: CASSLDGGAYNEQFF; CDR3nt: TGCGCCAGCAGCTTGGACGGGGGGGCGTACAATGAGCAGTTCTTC
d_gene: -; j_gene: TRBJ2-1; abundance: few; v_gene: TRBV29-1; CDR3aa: CSPPIGPEVEQFF; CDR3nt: TGCAGCCCTCCTATTGGCCCGGAGGTTGAGCAGTTCTTC
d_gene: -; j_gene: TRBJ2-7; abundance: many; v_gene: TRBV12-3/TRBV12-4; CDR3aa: CASSLGTVYEQYF; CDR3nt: TGTGCCAGCAGTTTAGGGACAGTCTACGAGCAGTACTTC
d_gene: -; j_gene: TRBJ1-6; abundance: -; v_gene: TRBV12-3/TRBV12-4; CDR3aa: CASSLTAARNSPLHF; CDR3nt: TGTGCCAGCAGCCTAACAGCGGCGAGGAATTCACCCCTCCACTTT
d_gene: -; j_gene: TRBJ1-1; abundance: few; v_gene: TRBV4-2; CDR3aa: CASSTFWDRTLTEAFF; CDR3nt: TGTGCCAGCAGCACTTTTTGGGACCGGACTCTAACTGAAGCTTTCTTT
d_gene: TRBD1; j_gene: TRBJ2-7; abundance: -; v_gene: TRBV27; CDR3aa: CASNRGQGANEQYF; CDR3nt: TGTGCCAGCAATCGAGGACAGGGGGCCAACGAGCAGTACTTC
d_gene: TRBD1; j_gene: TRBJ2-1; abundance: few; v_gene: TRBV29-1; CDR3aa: CSVDGDSYNEQFF; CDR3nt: TGCAGCGTTGACGGGGACAGCTACAATGAGCAGTTCTTC
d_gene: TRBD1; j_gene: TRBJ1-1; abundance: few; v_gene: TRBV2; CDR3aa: CASSWGQGDLAFF; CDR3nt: TGTGCCAGCAGCTGGGGACAGGGGGACCTAGCTTTCTTT
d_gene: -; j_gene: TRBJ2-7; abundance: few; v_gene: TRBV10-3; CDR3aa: CASRPGLKGEQYF; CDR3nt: TGTGCCTCCAGACCGGGATTAAAGGGCGAGCAGTACTTC
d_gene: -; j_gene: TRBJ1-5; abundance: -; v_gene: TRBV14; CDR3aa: CASSQGRNSNQPQHF; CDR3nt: TGTGCCAGCAGCCAAGGACGGAATAGCAATCAGCCCCAGCATTTT
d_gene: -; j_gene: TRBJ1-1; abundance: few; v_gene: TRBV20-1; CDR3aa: CSARDWRMNTEAFF; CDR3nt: TGCAGTGCTAGAGATTGGCGCATGAACACTGAAGCTTTCTTT
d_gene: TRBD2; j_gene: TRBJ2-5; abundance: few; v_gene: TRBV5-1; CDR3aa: CASSPMPLLAEETQYF; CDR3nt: TGCGCCAGCAGCCCAATGCCATTACTAGCGGAAGAGACCCAGTACTTC
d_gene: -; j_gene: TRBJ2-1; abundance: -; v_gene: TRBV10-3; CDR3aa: CAGGGENYNEQFF; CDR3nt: TGTGCCGGAGGAGGGGAAAACTACAATGAGCAGTTCTTC
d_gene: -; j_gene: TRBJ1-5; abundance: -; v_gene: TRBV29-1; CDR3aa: CSVGPGGNQPQHF; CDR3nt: TGCAGCGTTGGCCCAGGAGGCAATCAGCCCCAGCATTTT
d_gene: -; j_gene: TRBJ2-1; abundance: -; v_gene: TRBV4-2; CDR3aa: CASSQDSFGARGNEQFF; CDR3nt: TGTGCCAGCAGCCAAGATAGTTTCGGGGCTCGGGGCAATGAGCAGTTCTTC
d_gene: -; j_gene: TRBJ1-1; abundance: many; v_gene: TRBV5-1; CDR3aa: CASSLELGRRTEAFF; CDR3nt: TGCGCCAGCAGCTTGGAATTGGGAAGGAGAACTGAAGCTTTCTTT
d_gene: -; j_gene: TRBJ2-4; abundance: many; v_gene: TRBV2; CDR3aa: CASSETPGPGFQYF; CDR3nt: TGTGCCAGCAGTGAAACCCCAGGCCCCGGGTTTCAGTACTTC
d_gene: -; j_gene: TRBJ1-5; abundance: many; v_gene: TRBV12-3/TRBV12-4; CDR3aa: CASGHQPQHF; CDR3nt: TGTGCCAGCGGCCATCAGCCCCAGCATTTT
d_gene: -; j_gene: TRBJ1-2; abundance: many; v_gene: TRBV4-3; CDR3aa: CASSQEHRAYGYTF; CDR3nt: TGCGCCAGCAGCCAAGAACACAGGGCCTATGGCTACACCTTC
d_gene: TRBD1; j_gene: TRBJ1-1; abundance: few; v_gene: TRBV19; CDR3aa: CASQDRENTEAFF; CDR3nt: TGTGCCAGTCAGGACAGGGAGAACACTGAAGCTTTCTTT
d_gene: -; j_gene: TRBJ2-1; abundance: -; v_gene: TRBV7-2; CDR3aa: CASSPGGGPYNEQFF; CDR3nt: TGTGCCAGCAGCCCAGGGGGGGGACCCTACAATGAGCAGTTCTTC
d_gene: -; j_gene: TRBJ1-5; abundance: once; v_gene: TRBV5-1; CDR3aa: CASSPGPNDYSNQPQHF; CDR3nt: TGCGCCAGCAGCCCGGGGCCGAACGACTATAGCAATCAGCCCCAGCATTTT
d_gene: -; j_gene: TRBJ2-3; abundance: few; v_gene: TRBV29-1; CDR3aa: CSVVEGRFDTQYF; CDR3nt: TGCAGCGTTGTAGAAGGTAGATTTGATACGCAGTATTTT
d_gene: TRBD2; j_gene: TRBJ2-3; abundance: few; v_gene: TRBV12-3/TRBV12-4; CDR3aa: CASIYLAGGFTDTQYF; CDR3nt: TGTGCCAGCATATATCTAGCGGGGGGCTTCACAGATACGCAGTATTTT
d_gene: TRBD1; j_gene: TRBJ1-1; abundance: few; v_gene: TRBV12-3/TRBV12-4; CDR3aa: CASSPQGDEAFF; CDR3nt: TGTGCCAGCAGTCCACAGGGGGACGAGGCTTTCTTT
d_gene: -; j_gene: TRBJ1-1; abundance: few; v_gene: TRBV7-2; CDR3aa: CASSPNVHIQAFF; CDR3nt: TGTGCCAGCAGCCCAAACGTACACATACAAGCTTTCTTT
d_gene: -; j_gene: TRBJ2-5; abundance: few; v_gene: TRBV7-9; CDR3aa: CASSLVKETQYF; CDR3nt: TGTGCCAGCAGCTTGGTGAAAGAGACCCAGTACTTC
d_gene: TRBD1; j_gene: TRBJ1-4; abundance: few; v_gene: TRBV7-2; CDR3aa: CASSLGTGYRREKLFF; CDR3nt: TGTGCCAGCAGCTTAGGGACAGGGTATCGCCGCGAAAAACTGTTTTTT
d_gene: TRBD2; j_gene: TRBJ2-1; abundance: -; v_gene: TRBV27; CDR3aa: CASTRGGQNNEQFF; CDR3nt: TGTGCCAGCACCCGCGGGGGGCAGAACAATGAGCAGTTCTTC
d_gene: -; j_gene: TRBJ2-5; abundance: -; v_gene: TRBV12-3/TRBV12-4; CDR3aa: CASNQDTWGETQYF; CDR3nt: TGTGCCAGCAACCAGGACACTTGGGGGGAGACCCAGTACTTC
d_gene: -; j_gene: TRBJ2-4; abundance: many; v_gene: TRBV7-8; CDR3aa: CASSLYEGRLTKNIQYF; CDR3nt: TGTGCCAGCAGCTTATATGAGGGGCGCCTGACCAAAAACATTCAGTACTTC
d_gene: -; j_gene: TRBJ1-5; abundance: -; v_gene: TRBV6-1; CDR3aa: CASSVNSNQPQHF; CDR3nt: TGTGCCAGCAGTGTTAATAGCAATCAGCCCCAGCATTTT